This passage covers 21 T cell receptor beta chains from one sample sequenced in a study of T cells in narcolepsy. Measured with immunoSEQ multiplex PCR; TCRdb has only the in-frame clones, and not every one. The profile covers roughly 8,100 clones, with 61% appearing a single time and 20% to 25% taken by the ten largest. The specimen sequenced was CD45RA- memory CD8+ T cells from PBMCs. The receptors here all came from a human donor with narcolepsy.

V and J are TRBV5-6 and TRBJ2-1; D is ambiguous. The germline gives CDR1 SGHDT, CDR2 YYEEEE. This CDR3 region has 13 residues. The CDR3 loop reads CVASSMVSNEQFF. The CDR3 DNA follows: TGTGTCGCATCCTCGATGGTATCAAATGAGCAGTTCTTC.

This clone was found a few times. Other nucleotide sequences in the sample specify the same CDR3. The rearrangement joins TRBV9 to TRBJ2-7; D is unresolved. V was trimmed by 5 bases and J by 1 base, leaving 13 bases between them. Per germline, CDR1 SGDLS and CDR2 YYNGEE. This CDR3 has 14 amino acids. CDR3 DNA: TGTGCCAGCAGTCCCCGACTCTATTCCTACGAGCAGTACTTC. Amino acids: CASSPRLYSYEQYF. The full variable domain, in which reference TRBV9 and TRBJ2-7 provide the parts outside the CDR3, is DSGVTQTPKHLITATGQRVTLRCSPRSGDLSVYWYQQSLDQGLQFLIQYYNGEERAKGNILERFSAQQFPDLHSELNLSSLELGDSALYFCASSPRLYSYEQYFGPGTRLTVT.

This clone was recorded a few times. The V and J genes are TRBV14 and TRBJ1-4; 7 positions match TRBD1. V lost 3 bases and J lost 8; bases outside the gene matches: 6. Germline assignment: CDR1 SGHDN and CDR2 FVKESK. The length of the CDR3 is 14 residues. The CDR3 region is CASSHVQGNEKLFF. CDR3 DNA sequence: TGTGCCAGCAGCCATGTACAGGGGAACGAAAAACTGTTTTTT.

V usage is TRBV5-4 and J usage is TRBJ2-1, with TRBD2 as a possible D gene (5 bases). CDR3 length: 15 residues. CDR1 is SGHNT and CDR2 is YYREEE in the germline V gene (reference sequence). Trimming cost V 2 bases and J 2 bases, with 11 bases left between them. This CDR3 is CASSLVTEAYNEQFF. For the CDR3, the DNA is TGTGCCAGCAGCTTAGTGACGGAGGCCTACAATGAGCAGTTCTTC.

In its sample, this clone was seen a few times. The chain recombines TRBV7-9 with TRBJ1-5; D uncertain. CDR1 and CDR2 from the germline V gene are SEHNR and FQNEAQ (reference sequence). This CDR3 has 10 residues. V was shortened by 4 bases and J by 9 bases, with 4 bases between the two germline ends. The CDR3 loop is CASSYPPQHF. The CDR3 bases are TGTGCCAGCAGCTACCCGCCCCAGCATTTT.

This chain connects TRBV4-2 to TRBJ2-1; TRBD2 matches 8 bases. There are 15 residues in the CDR3. The ends lost 1 base at V and 8 bases at J; junction bases unmatched: 7. CDR1 and CDR2 (germline): LGHNA, YNFKEQ. In DNA form, the CDR3 reads TGTGCCAGCAGCCAAGCAGCGGGGGTTTGGGATGAGCAGTTCTTC. Protein product: CASSQAAGVWDEQFF.

The genes are TRBV7-6 and TRBJ1-1; D perhaps matches TRBD1 (6 bases). In germline, CDR1 is SGHVS, CDR2 FNYEAQ. This CDR3 contains 15 residues. V lost 5 bases, J lost 6 bases, and 19 bases lay in between. CDR3 bases: TGTGCCAGCAGCGCTTCGACCCACAGGGACGCTGAAGCTTTCTTT. It codes for CASSASTHRDAEAFF.

About this clone: This likely traces to a read error, being one base from a far larger clone. The rearrangement joins TRBV4-3 to TRBJ1-6, with 8 bases matching TRBD1. CDR1 LGHNA and CDR2 YSLEER come from the germline V gene. The CDR3 is made up of 15 amino acids. The V and J ends lost 1 base and 8 bases, in that order; junction bases with no gene match: 4. The CDR3 DNA sequence: TGCGCCAGCAGCCAAGGCATGACAGGGGATTCACCCCTCCACTTT. This translates into CASSQGMTGDSPLHF.

A note on this clone: Germline is not matched at one junction end, which may reflect a read error. The chain combines TRBV10-3 with TRBJ2-5; no clear D gene. Germline V gene lookup returns CDR1 ENHRY and CDR2 SYGVKD. This CDR3 contains 14 residues. The CDR3 loop is CAIGESNSQETQYF. CDR3 sequence (DNA): TGTGCCATCGGTGAGTCGAACAGCCAAGAGACCCAGTACTTC.

The sample holds a few counts of this clone. The CDR3 region has the DNA TGTGCCAGCAGCTTCACCGGGGAGCTGTTTTTT. Its translation is CASSFTGELFF. The chain recombines TRBV7-8 with TRBJ2-2; no clear D gene. Per germline, CDR1 SGHVS and CDR2 FQNEAQ. This CDR3 is built from 11 residues. Trimming removed 3 bases at V and 4 bases at J, with 0 bases between. Filled out from reference TRBV7-8 and TRBJ2-2, the complete variable domain reads GAGVSQSPRYKVAKRGQDVALRCDPISGHVSLFWYQQALGQGPEFLTYFQNEAQLDKSGLPSDRFFAERPEGSVSTLKIQRTQQEDSAVYLCASSFTGELFFGEGSRLTVL.

This chain connects TRBV4-3 to TRBJ1-1, with a possible D match to TRBD1 (5 bases). Germline V CDR1 and CDR2: LGHNA, YSLEER. V was clipped by 1 base and J by 4 bases, with 10 bases between them. There are 14 residues in the CDR3. CDR3 residues: CASSQGGLFTEAFF. DNA of the CDR3: TGCGCCAGCAGCCAAGGGGGACTGTTCACTGAAGCTTTCTTT.

The chain joins TRBV5-5 to TRBJ1-2; no clear D gene. CDR1 is SGHKS and CDR2 is YYEKEE in the germline V gene (reference sequence). The CDR3 has 14 amino acids. Trimming left V 4 bases short and J 2 bases short, with 12 bases between. The CDR3 spells CASSGWQPNYGYTF. The CDR3 DNA follows: TGTGCCAGCAGCGGTTGGCAGCCCAACTATGGCTACACCTTC.

This clone was seen a handful of times. V is TRBV4-1 and J is TRBJ1-6; 9 bases align to TRBD1. Losses at the gene ends were 1 base for V and 8 bases for J; bases not matched to a gene: 3. CDR1 and CDR2 from the germline V gene are MGHRA and YSYEKL. The CDR3 totals 15 residues. Here the CDR3 DNA reads TGCGCCAGCAGCCAAGGCAGGACAGGGGATTCACCCCTCCACTTT. Protein: CASSQGRTGDSPLHF.

For the CDR3, the DNA is TGTGCCAGCAGGCTCGGGGACAGGGCGAGTGGCTACACCTTC. Encoded protein: CASRLGDRASGYTF. This chain joins TRBV6-5 and TRBJ1-2; 9 bases line up with TRBD1. V lost 6 bases to trimming and J lost 7 bases; unmatched junction nucleotides: 9. The CDR3 covers 14 residues. Per the germline V gene, CDR1 is MNHEY and CDR2 is SVGAGI.

This clone has a handful of counts. The V call is TRBV28, the J call TRBJ2-7; D remains ambiguous. The CDR3 is made up of 13 amino acids. CDR1 and CDR2 from the germline V gene are MDHEN and SYDVKM. Trimming took 3 bases from V and 5 from J, leaving 11 bases between them. In DNA form, the CDR3 reads TGTGCCAGCAGTTTTCTCGCCGGCGACGAGCAGTACTTC. It yields the protein CASSFLAGDEQYF.

The chain joins TRBV6-1 to TRBJ2-1; either TRBD1 or TRBD2 may supply D (7 bases each). Trimming took 5 bases from V and 1 from J, leaving 12 bases between them. Germline loops: CDR1 MNHNS, CDR2 SASEGT. The CDR3 has 15 amino acids. CDR3 protein: CASSLQGGSYNEQFF. CDR3 coding DNA: TGTGCCAGCAGTCTCCAGGGGGGGTCCTACAATGAGCAGTTCTTC.

This clone has more than one count but fewer than ten. V usage is TRBV30 and J usage is TRBJ2-2; D ambiguous. Germline V gene data show CDR1 as GTSNPN and CDR2 as SVGIG (reference sequence). CDR3 length: 12 amino acids. Trimming took 3 bases from V and 7 from J, leaving 9 bases between them. In DNA form, the CDR3 reads TGTGCCTGGAGCTCCCACAACGGGGAGCTGTTTTTT. Its protein is CAWSSHNGELFF.

As regards this clone: A read error likely explains this, since a far larger clone differs by one base. Other DNA sequences in the sample encode the same CDR3. The rearrangement links TRBV19 to TRBJ1-1; no reliable D call. V shed 5 bases and J shed 1 base, with 17 bases lying between them. The CDR3 loop spans 16 amino acids. The germline V gene has CDR1 LNHDA and CDR2 SQIVND (reference sequence). The CDR3 nucleotides read TGTGCCAGTAGTCCGCCTCTTCGGGTGGAGAACACTGAAGCTTTCTTT. Amino acids: CASSPPLRVENTEAFF.

This clone has only a few counts. The chain is built from TRBV5-5 and TRBJ2-7, with a tentative D call TRBD2 (7 bases). CDR3 size: 15 residues. V was shortened by 4 bases and J by 2 bases, with 16 bases between the two germline ends. The germline CDR1 and CDR2 sequences are SGHKS and YYEKEE (reference sequence). The CDR3 DNA sequence: TGTGCCAGCAGCCCCGGACCGGGGGGCGCCTACGAGCAGTACTTC. This encodes CASSPGPGGAYEQYF.

In its sample, this clone was seen once. The chain has TRBV4-3 and TRBJ2-5; a possible D gene is TRBD2 (6 bases). Trimming pared 0 bases from V and 2 bases from J, leaving 10 bases between. CDR1 is LGHNA, CDR2 YSLEER, per germline. CDR3 length equals 15 residues. DNA of the CDR3: TGCGCCAGCAGCCAAGATGCGGGGTCACAAGAGACCCAGTACTTC. Translating gives CASSQDAGSQETQYF.

The rearrangement joins TRBV7-9 to TRBJ2-1, with TRBD1 matching 10 bases. V was clipped by 3 bases and J by 5 bases; unmatched bases: 7. The CDR3 is made up of 16 amino acids. Germline V gene data show CDR1 as SEHNR and CDR2 as FQNEAQ (reference sequence). The CDR3 region has the DNA TGTGCCAGCAGCTTCCCCGGGACAGGGGCCGACAATGAGCAGTTCTTC. Translation: CASSFPGTGADNEQFF.